Listed below are T cell receptor beta chains from one sample, sequenced in a study of neurological immune-mediated disorders. TCRdb recomputed calls from the 5' RACE reads with MiXCR, one row per CDR3 protein. The data show fewer than 70,000 distinct CDR3 sequences, less than 10% seen once. Sequencing was done on a sample of PBMCs. The source of these receptors is a man aged 30 to 45 in good health. Each CDR3 is given with its conserved first and last residue.

>TRBJ2-2|TRBV28
CASSLVGETGELFF
>TRBJ2-2|TRBV5-5
CASFGLGELFF
>TRBJ2-7|TRBV4-1
CASSQGWAQDPYEQYF
>TRBJ2-3|TRBV11-3
CASSSDRMTDTQYF
>TRBJ2-7|TRBV5-1
CASSRGLAGGLSYEQYF
>TRBJ1-1|TRBV27
CASRGQGEWNTEAFF
>TRBJ2-7|TRBV20-1
CSVRDFARQGVYEQYF
>TRBJ2-3|TRBV20-1
CSARAGTSGRGDTQYF
>TRBJ2-5|TRBV12-5
CASGLTQDGEAPPKETQYF
>TRBJ2-2|TRBV5-1
CATQRTGNLDTGELFF
>TRBJ2-2|TRBV5-1
CASSGHPTDRNTGELFF
>TRBJ2-1|TRBV6-5
CASSYQGTSGPNEQFF
>TRBJ2-2|TRBV7-9
CASSLVGKMELFF
>TRBJ1-4|TRBV7-6
CASSLGQGKKLFF
>TRBJ2-1|TRBV7-9
CASMGTLPFF
>TRBJ2-3|TRBV7-2
CASSLLAGADTQYF
>TRBJ2-2|TRBV7-6
CASSFRDGRANTGELFF
>TRBJ2-6|TRBV5-1
CASSLSGTGGAGANVLTF
>TRBJ2-3|TRBV9
CASSPPHADTQYF
>TRBJ2-3|TRBV3-1
CASSQGDSGTDTQYF
>TRBJ2-7|TRBV7-8
CASSFGRTGDTNQYF
>TRBJ2-3|TRBV5-1
CASSSLAGGTDTQYF